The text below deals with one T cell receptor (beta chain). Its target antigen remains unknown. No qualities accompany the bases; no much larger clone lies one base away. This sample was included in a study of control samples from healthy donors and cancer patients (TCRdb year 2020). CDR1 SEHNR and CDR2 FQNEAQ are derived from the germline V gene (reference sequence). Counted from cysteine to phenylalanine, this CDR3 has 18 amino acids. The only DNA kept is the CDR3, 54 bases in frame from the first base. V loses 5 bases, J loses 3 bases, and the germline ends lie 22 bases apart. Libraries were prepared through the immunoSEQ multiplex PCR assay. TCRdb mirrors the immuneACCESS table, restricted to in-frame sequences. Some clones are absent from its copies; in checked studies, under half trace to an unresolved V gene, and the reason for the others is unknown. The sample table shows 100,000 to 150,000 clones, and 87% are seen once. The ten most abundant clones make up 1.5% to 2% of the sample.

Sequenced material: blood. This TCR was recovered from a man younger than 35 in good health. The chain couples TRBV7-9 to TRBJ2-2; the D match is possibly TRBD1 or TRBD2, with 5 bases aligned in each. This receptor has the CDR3 CASSMLSRDASDTGELFF. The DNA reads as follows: TGTGCCAGCAGCATGTTGTCCCGGGACGCATCGGACACCGGGGAGCTGTTTTTT.